The text below deals with one T cell receptor beta chain. Its matching antigen is unknown. This entry is derived from a study of CD8 T cells in ankylosing spondylitis. Points from the study as a whole: The authors found the disease-linked clones to be CD8+ and relatively rare in peripheral blood. Significant enrichment of disease-linked clones was reportedly seen in matched ankylosing spondylitis synovial fluid. Blood of patients with ankylosing spondylitis appeared to be characterized by a TCR beta motif of about eight highly homologous variants. In synovial fluid and blood from reactive arthritis, some motif variants were previously reported.

With molecular barcodes, quantitative 5'-RACE was used to make the TCR beta libraries. TCRdb re-analysed the 5' RACE reads in MiXCR, keeping a single row per CDR3 protein. Among roughly 470,000 distinct CDR3 sequences listed, 25% to 30% were seen once. This CDR3 comprises 12 residues. Germline loops: CDR1 SGHVS, CDR2 FQNEAQ. V dropped 3 bases and J dropped 7 bases, with 6 bases sitting between them. This TCR came from a male donor with ankylosing spondylitis. The chain has TRBV7-8 and TRBJ2-2; no reliable D call. Sequenced: blood, either unsorted or a sorted T cell fraction (not recorded which). Here the CDR3 DNA reads TGTGCCAGCAGCTTTTTTATCGGGGAGCTGTTTTTT. Protein: CASSFFIGELFF.